The rows below give T cell receptor beta chains drawn from one sample of a study of shared clonotypes between healthy human individuals. Only in-frame clones appear in the TCRdb table, and some are missing; sequencing was by immunoSEQ multiplex PCR. The data hold millions of clones, with over 85% observed a single time. Material: naive CD4+ T cells sorted from blood. The receptors derive from a man aged 18-30 years in good health. Each CDR3 is given with its conserved first and last residue. Fields, in order: CDR3 length, V gene, CDR3 protein.

16 TRBV11-3 CASSLGSRGRDTEAFF
11 TRBV2 CASIGGSGYTF
16 TRBV25-1 CASSQLAGGGTDTQYF
15 TRBV5-1 CASSLRTSGPDTQYF
14 TRBV6-6 CASSYGQAVDEQYF
13 TRBV30 CAWSPISNYGYTF
13 TRBV10-3 CAISKDRNTEAFF
15 TRBV19 CASRGTSGAAYEQYF
12 TRBV5-4 CASSRTLETQYF
14 TRBV7-3 CASSWGQGPYEQYF
12 TRBV30 CAWTGSGNEQFF
13 TRBV6-6 CASYGEGNQPQHF
16 TRBV27 CASSLYRTDSTDTQYF
15 TRBV10-1 CAGRSRTGGAFKQYF
13 TRBV2 CASSEGMSSPLHF
14 TRBV5-1 CASSLWTGSYEQYF
15 TRBV6-5 CASSYPSVSLDEQFF
14 TRBV5-1 CASSLETGFTEAFF
15 TRBV11-2 CASSLGGTAHGELFF
13 TRBV4-2 CASSLSEVAEAFF
14 TRBV6-5 CASSSTGLSTEAFF
12 TRBV30 CAWNVHTGELFF
14 TRBV2 CASKAGGGQGEQYF
13 TRBV19 CASSSQQGYGYTF
14 TRBV27 CASSLLSRIHEQYF
13 TRBV10-2 CASSPRYSDEQFF
15 TRBV9 CASSVGYSGGDEQYF
16 TRBV6-5 CASSYSIGVGTDTQYF
12 TRBV30 CACNRVAETQYF
12 TRBV6-6 CASSSDRNTIYF
15 TRBV2 CASSEEALRYNEQFF
13 TRBV30 CAWSVLVSYEQYF
14 TRBV2 CASSALTRGTEAFF
15 TRBV18 CASSPGLADFNEQFF
16 TRBV6-5 CASSYLTGNGNYGYTF